This entry lists 12 T cell receptor beta chains sequenced from one sample in a study of Graves' ophthalmopathy and Graves' hyperthyroidism. The TCR beta CDR3 regions underwent amplification from RNA transcripts. HTBI primers were used in a first-round RT-PCR, which preceded a second-round multiplex PCR. TCRdb redid the calling of the multiplex PCR reads with MiXCR, one entry per CDR3 protein. The sample lists about 550,000 distinct CDR3 sequences; about 35% were seen once. The material sequenced was peripheral blood or thyroid tissue (not recorded which). The receptors originated from an adult man with Graves' hyperthyroidism.

This clonotype was picked up many times. This chain links TRBV20-1 with TRBJ1-2, with D possibly TRBD1 on 6 matching bases. The V end was cut by 1 base, the J end by 8 bases, with 14 bases between. Germline loops: CDR1 DFQATT, CDR2 SNEGSKA (reference sequence). There are 13 residues in the CDR3. The CDR3 coding sequence is TGCAGTGCTAGAGTTCCCAGGGGTGAGGGCTACACCTTC. This sequence encodes CSARVPRGEGYTF.

This clonotype occurred once. V and J are TRBV11-2 and TRBJ1-2, with TRBD1 matching over 7 bases. CDR1 and CDR2 (germline): SGHAT, FQNNGV. The CDR3 covers 13 residues. J lost 10 bases, V lost 5 bases, and 10 bases had no gene match. CDR3 nucleotides: TGTGCCAGCAGCATCGGACAGGCTCGGAACTACACCTTC. This codes for CASSIGQARNYTF.

The chain links TRBV19 to TRBJ1-4; D is ambiguous. The CDR3 is 15 residues long. Trimming pared 4 bases from V and 0 bases from J, leaving 9 bases between. Germline CDR1 LNHDA, CDR2 SQIVND (reference sequence). CDR3 coding DNA: TGTGCCAGTAGTAATGACCGGGCAACTAATGAAAAACTGTTTTTT. Protein: CASSNDRATNEKLFF.

The chain is built from TRBV10-3 and TRBJ1-1, with TRBD1 matching 7 bases. This CDR3 is 14 amino acids long. From germline, CDR1 is ENHRY and CDR2 SYGVKD. J lost 5 bases, V lost 7 bases, and 10 bases had no gene match. The CDR3 DNA is TGTGCCATCAAGACCGACAGGGAGGGGACTGAAGCTTTCTTT. Translation: CAIKTDREGTEAFF.

Many counts were recorded for this clonotype. The chain combines TRBV10-1 with TRBJ2-7; 8 positions agree with TRBD1. The junction had 2 bases not matched to a gene; V was cut back by 5 bases and J by 2 bases. Germline V gives CDR1 WNHNN, CDR2 SYGVQD (reference sequence). The CDR3 sequence is 13 residues long. The CDR3 coding sequence is TGCGCCAGCAGTCGACAGGGGCCCTACGAGCAGTACTTC. Residues: CASSRQGPYEQYF.

This clonotype has only a few counts. This chain joins TRBV28 and TRBJ2-5, with 8 nucleotides matching TRBD1. Germline lookup yields CDR1 MDHEN and CDR2 SYDVKM. Trimming took 4 bases from V and 6 from J; bases not matched to a gene: 4. The CDR3 runs 13 residues. In DNA, the CDR3 is TGTGCCAGCAGTTCAGGGGGCTTACAGACCCAGTACTTC. This sequence encodes CASSSGGLQTQYF.

This clonotype was picked up many times. V is TRBV5-8 and J is TRBJ1-1, with 8 bases that match TRBD1. Germline V CDR1 and CDR2: SGHTS, YDEGEE. The CDR3 sequence is 15 residues long. J lost 1 base, V lost 5 bases, and 7 bases had no gene match. In DNA, the CDR3 is TGTGCCAGCAGGGCCGGGACAGGCAAGAACACTGAAGCTTTCTTT. Its protein is CASRAGTGKNTEAFF.

This chain uses TRBV7-2 with TRBJ2-1; unclear D gene. CDR3 length equals 16 residues. Trimming cost V 1 base and J 3 bases, with 13 bases left between them. Germline assignment: CDR1 SGHTA and CDR2 FQGNSA. The DNA of the CDR3 is TGTGCCAGCAGCTTAGGTCAGGCTGAACTCTACAATGAGCAGTTCTTC. Translated: CASSLGQAELYNEQFF.

Notes on this clonotype: One base away lies a much larger clone, so this may be a sequencing read error. The gene calls are TRBV24-1 and TRBJ2-7; TRBD1 might be the D (6 bases). The CDR3 is made up of 15 amino acids. Trimming pared 11 bases from V and 5 bases from J, leaving 24 bases between. From germline, CDR1 is KGHDR and CDR2 SFDVKD. The CDR3 nucleotides read TGTGCCAGCGGTGTTTGGTGGACAGCCTCTAACGAGCAGTACTTC. Amino acid sequence: CASGVWWTASNEQYF.

This clonotype was counted at least ten times. The chain joins TRBV20-1 to TRBJ1-1, with 8 nucleotides matching TRBD1. The CDR3 has 13 amino acids. Germline values: CDR1 DFQATT, CDR2 SNEGSKA (reference sequence). J lost 4 bases, V lost 8 bases, and 9 bases had no gene match. The CDR3 DNA follows: TGCAGTCCGAGGACAGGGTCAACCACTGAAGCTTTCTTT. Protein sequence: CSPRTGSTTEAFF.

This clonotype was observed at least ten times. This chain joins TRBV29-1 and TRBJ2-7; D might be TRBD1 or TRBD2, each matching 5 bases. Germline V gene lookup returns CDR1 SQVTM and CDR2 ANQGSEA. The CDR3 has 11 amino acids. The germline V and J ends were trimmed by 7 bases and 7 bases, with 14 bases remaining between them. The CDR3 nucleotides are TGCAGCGCTGTGTGGGGGAGAGAGCAGTACTTC. This gives the protein CSAVWGREQYF.

This clonotype was seen at least ten times. The J gene is TRBJ2-7, the V gene TRBV14; 7 nucleotides align to TRBD1. The germline gives CDR1 SGHDN, CDR2 FVKESK. The length of the CDR3 is 17 residues. After removal of 1 base from V and 3 bases from J, the junction contained 12 bases not matched to a gene. CDR3 bases: TGTGCCAGCAGCCAAGGGTCCCGGACAGGCCGAAACTACGAGCAGTACTTC. Encoded protein: CASSQGSRTGRNYEQYF.